This section outlines one T cell receptor beta chain sequence together with its context. This clone was detected a few times. Its antigen is unknown. Within one base of it there is no much larger clone, and no base qualities were kept. This record comes from a study of blood T cell repertoires in COVID-19 (dated by TCRdb to the early 2020s). Broadly, across the study: The collaborator samples originated in the United States, Italy and Spain and spanned the acute and convalescent phases of COVID-19. The repertoires were released in a freely available public database meant as a resource for research on the immune response to SARS-CoV-2. A de-identified subject ID, COVID-19 status, age in years and sex were almost always included in the sample metadata. The dataset comprised deeply sampled blood TCRbeta repertoires from subjects exposed to, actively infected with, or recovered from COVID-19. The prospective study material was composed of cDNA or gDNA derived from T cells, B-cell-depleted T cells, or PBMCs. Where available, HLA class I and class II types were obtained from metadata supplied by the sample provider rather than from assay-based typing. The samples were drawn from two sources: the first 160 participants of the ongoing ImmuneRACE study, and 1,254 subjects contributed by 6 global collaborators.

General findings and caveats noted by the study authors: The amount of clinical and demographic metadata varied by source and participant and was provided uncurated.

The CDR1 and CDR2 encoded by the germline V gene (reference sequence) are LNHDA and SQIVND. Unmatched junction bases come to 13, with V trimmed by 7 bases and J by 6 bases. The CDR3 starts with the cysteine, ends with the phenylalanine, and has 15 residues. The kept DNA is CDR3 alone, 45 bases in frame from the first base. A second Seattle source provided samples from volunteer blood donors who had recovered from COVID-19. Each collaborating institution followed its own protocols to collect whole blood in K2EDTA tubes. For TCRbeta analysis, collaborators shipped samples as frozen whole blood, isolated PBMCs, or DNA extracted from either of those sample types. The immunoSEQ Assay, a bias-controlled multiplex PCR, was used to amplify TCRbeta CDR3 regions from genomic DNA. The paper's processing steps were these. The number of nucleated cells in each sample was estimated from the amplification of reference gene primers within the assay. To quantify the absolute abundance of each unique TCRbeta CDR3 rearrangement, sequence reads were collapsed and filtered. For each sample, productive Simpson clonality was calculated as the square root of Simpson's diversity index over productive rearrangements. Drawn from immuneACCESS, this table holds only the in-frame rearrangements with V and J called that TCRdb kept. Clones are partly lost; checked studies trace under half to an unresolved V gene and leave the rest unexplained. D and trimming were read from the DNA, whereas the V and J calls and clone size are those reported in that table. Within this sample are roughly 300,000 clones, with approximately 87% of them counted one time only. The ten top clones hold about 7.8% of the sample.

The source is a woman between 45 and 60 years old who had recovered from COVID-19. The rearrangement joined TRBV19 to TRBJ1-1; 8 bases in the junction line up with TRBD1. Sequenced input: peripheral blood. The CDR3 protein: CASTLRRTGSPEAFF. The nucleotides read TGTGCCAGTACCCTCAGGAGGACAGGGAGCCCTGAAGCTTTCTTT.